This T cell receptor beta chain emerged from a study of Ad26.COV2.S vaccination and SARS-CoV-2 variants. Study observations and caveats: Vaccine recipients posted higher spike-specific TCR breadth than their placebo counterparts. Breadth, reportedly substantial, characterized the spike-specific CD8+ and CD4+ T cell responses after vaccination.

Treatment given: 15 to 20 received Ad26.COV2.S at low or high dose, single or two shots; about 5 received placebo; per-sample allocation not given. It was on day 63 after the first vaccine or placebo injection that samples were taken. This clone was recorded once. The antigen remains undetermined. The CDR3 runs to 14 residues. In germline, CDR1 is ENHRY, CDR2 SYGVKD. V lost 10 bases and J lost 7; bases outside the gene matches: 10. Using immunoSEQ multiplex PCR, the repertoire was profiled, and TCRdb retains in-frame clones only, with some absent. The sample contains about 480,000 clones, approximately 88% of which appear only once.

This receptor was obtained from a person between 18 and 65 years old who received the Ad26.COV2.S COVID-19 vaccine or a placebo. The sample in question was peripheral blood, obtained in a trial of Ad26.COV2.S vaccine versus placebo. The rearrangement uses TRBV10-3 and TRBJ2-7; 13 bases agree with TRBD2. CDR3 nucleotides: TGTGCCACCGGGACTAGCGGGAAAACGAAAGAGCAGTACTTC. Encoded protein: CATGTSGKTKEQYF.